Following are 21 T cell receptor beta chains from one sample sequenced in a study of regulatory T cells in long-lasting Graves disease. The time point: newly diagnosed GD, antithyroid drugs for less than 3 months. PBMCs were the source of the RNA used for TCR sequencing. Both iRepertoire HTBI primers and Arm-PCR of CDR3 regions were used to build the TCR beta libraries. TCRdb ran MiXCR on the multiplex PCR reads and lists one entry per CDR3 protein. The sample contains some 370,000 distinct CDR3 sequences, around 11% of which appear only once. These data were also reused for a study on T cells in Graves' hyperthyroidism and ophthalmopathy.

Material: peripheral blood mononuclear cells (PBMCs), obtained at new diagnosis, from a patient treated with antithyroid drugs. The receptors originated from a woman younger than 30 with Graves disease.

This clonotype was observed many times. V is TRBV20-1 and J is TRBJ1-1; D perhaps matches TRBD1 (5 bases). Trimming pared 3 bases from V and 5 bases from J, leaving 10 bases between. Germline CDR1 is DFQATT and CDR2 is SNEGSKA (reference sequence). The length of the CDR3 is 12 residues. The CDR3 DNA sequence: TGCAGTGCTAGGCGGGGGGAAACTGAAGCTTTCTTT. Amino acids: CSARRGETEAFF.

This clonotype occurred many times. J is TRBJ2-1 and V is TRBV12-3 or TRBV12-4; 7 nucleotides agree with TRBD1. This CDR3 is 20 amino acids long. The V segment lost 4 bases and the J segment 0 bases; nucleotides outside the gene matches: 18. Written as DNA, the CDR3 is TGTGCCAGCAGTTCATCCTCCCGGACCACAGGGGCCAGCTCCTACAATGAGCAGTTCTTC. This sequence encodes CASSSSSRTTGASSYNEQFF.

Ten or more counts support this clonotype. CDR3: CASSLSERNYGYTF. The CDR3 nucleotides read TGTGCCAGCAGTTTATCGGAGAGGAACTATGGCTACACCTTC. J is TRBJ1-2 and V is TRBV27; D gene unclear. The V gene lost 0 bases and the J gene lost 2 bases, with 7 bases spanning the gap. Looked up from germline, CDR1 is MNHEY and CDR2 is SMNVEV (reference sequence). This CDR3 region has 14 residues.

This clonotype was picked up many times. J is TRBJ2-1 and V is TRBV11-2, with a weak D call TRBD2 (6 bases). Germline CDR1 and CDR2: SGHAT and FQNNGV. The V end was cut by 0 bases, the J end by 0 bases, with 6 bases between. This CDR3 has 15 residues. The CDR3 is CASSLDGGSYNEQFF. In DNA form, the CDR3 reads TGTGCCAGCAGCTTAGACGGGGGCTCCTACAATGAGCAGTTCTTC.

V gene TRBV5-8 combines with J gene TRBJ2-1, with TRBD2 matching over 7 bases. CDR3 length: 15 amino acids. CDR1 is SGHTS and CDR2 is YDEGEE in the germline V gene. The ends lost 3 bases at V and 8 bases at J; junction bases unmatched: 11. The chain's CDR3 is CASSSAGRTGDEQFF. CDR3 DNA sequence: TGTGCCAGCAGCTCAGCGGGACGAACCGGGGATGAGCAGTTCTTC. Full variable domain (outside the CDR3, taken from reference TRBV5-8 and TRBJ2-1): EAGVTQSPTHLIKTRGQQATLRCSPISGHTSVYWYQQALGLGLQFLLWYDEGEERNRGNFPPRFSGRQFPNYSSELNVNALELEDSALYLCASSSAGRTGDEQFFGPGTRLTVL.

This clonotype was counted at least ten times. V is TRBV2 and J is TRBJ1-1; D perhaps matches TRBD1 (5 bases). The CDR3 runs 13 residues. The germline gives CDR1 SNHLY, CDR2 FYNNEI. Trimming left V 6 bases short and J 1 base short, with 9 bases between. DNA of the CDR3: TGTGCCAGCAGGTATCAGGGGAACACTGAAGCTTTCTTT. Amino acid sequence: CASRYQGNTEAFF.

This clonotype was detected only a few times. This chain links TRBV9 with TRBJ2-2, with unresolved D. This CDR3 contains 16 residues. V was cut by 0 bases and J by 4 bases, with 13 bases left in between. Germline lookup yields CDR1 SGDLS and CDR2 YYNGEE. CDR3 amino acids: CASSVAAGHATGELFF. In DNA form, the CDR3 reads TGTGCCAGCAGCGTAGCGGCAGGCCACGCCACCGGGGAGCTGTTTTTT.

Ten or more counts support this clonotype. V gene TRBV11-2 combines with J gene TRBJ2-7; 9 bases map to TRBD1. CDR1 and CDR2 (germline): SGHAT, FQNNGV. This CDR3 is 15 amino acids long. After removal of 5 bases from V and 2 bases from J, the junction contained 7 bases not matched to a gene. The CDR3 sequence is CASSPGQGLTYEQYF. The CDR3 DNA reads TGTGCCAGCAGCCCGGGACAGGGTTTAACCTACGAGCAGTACTTC.

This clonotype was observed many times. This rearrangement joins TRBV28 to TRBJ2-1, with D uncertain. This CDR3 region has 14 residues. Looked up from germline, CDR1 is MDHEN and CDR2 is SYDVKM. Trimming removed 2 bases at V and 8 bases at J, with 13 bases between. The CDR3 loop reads CASSLQDPPHEQFF. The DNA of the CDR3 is TGTGCCAGCAGTTTACAGGACCCACCGCATGAGCAGTTCTTC.

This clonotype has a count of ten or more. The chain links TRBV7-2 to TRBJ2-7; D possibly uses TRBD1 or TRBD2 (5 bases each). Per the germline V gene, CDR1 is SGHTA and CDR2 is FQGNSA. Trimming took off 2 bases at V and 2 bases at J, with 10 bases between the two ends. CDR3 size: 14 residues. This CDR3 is CASSLPGPTYEQYF. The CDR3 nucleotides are TGTGCCAGCAGCTTACCGGGACCCACCTACGAGCAGTACTTC.

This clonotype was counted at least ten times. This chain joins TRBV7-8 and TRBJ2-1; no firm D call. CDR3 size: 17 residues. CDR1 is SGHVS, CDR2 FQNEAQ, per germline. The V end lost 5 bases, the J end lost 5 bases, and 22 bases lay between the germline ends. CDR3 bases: TGTGCCAGCAGCCACCGATATGGGAACCGGGTCGACAATGAGCAGTTCTTC. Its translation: CASSHRYGNRVDNEQFF.

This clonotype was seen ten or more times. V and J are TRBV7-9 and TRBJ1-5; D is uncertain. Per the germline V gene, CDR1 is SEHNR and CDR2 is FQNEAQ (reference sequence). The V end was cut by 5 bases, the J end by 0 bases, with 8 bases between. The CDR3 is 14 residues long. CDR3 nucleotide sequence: TGTGCCAGCAGCCCAACTTATAGCAATCAGCCCCAGCATTTT. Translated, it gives CASSPTYSNQPQHF.

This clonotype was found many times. The CDR3 protein is CAISELGSAPPNEQFF. DNA of the CDR3: TGTGCCATCAGTGAGTTGGGGTCCGCTCCCCCCAATGAGCAGTTCTTC. The chain joins TRBV10-3 to TRBJ2-1; no definite D call. CDR1 and CDR2 (germline): ENHRY, SYGVKD. This CDR3 spans 16 amino acids. The V and J ends lost 1 base and 6 bases respectively, with 16 bases between them.

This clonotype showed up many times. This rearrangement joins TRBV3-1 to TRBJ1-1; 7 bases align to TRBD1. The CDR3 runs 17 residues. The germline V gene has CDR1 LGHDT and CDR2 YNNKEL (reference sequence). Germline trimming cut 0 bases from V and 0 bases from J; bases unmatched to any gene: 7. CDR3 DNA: TGTGCCAGCAGCCAAGATGTGGGGACAGCCTTGAACACTGAAGCTTTCTTT. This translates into CASSQDVGTALNTEAFF.

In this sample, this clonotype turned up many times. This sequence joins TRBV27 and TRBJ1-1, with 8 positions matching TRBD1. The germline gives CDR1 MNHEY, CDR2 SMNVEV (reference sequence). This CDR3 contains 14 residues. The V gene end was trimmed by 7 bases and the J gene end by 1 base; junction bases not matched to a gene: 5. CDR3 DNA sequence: TGTGCCAGCACAGATGGACAGGGGAACACTGAAGCTTTCTTT. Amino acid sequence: CASTDGQGNTEAFF.

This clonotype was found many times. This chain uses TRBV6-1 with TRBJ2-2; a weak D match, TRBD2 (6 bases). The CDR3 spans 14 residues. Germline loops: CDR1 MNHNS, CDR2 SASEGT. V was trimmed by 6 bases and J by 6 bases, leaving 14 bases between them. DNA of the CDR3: TGTGCCAGCAGCGAGACGGGGGAGCCCGGGGAGCTGTTTTTT. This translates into CASSETGEPGELFF.

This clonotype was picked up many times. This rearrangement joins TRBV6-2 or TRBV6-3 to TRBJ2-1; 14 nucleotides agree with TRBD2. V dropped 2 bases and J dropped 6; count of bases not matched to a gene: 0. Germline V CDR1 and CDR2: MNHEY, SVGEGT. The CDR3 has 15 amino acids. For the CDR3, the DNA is TGTGCCAGCAGTTACGGGACTAGCGGGAGCAATGAGCAGTTCTTC. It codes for CASSYGTSGSNEQFF.

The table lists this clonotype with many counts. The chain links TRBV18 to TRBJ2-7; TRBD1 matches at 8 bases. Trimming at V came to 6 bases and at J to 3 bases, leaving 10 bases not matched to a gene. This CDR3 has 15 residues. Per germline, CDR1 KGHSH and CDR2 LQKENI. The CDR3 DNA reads TGTGCCAGCTCGTCCGAAACAGGGGGGTTCTACGAGCAGTACTTC. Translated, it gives CASSSETGGFYEQYF.

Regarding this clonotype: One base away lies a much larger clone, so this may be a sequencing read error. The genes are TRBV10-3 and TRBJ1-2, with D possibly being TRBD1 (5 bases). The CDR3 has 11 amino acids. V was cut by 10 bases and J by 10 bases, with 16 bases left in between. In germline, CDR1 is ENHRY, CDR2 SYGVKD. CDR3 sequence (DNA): TGTGCCACCCAGGGTGCTGATGACTACACCTTC. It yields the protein CATQGADDYTF.

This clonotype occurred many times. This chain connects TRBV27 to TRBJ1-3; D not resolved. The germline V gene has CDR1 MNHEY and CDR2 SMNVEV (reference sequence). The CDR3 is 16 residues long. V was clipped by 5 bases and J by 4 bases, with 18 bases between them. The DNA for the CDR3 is TGTGCCAGCAGTCCCCGGTTTATTCCACGCGGAAACACCATATATTTT. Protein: CASSPRFIPRGNTIYF.

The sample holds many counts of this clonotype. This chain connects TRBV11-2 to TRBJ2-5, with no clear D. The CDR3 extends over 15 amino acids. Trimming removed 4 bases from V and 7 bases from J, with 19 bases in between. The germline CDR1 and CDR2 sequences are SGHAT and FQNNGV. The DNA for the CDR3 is TGTGCCAGCAGCTCCCGAGGCCTCCACTGGGTGACCCAGTACTTC. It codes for CASSSRGLHWVTQYF.